A selection of T cell receptor beta chains follows, all from one sample in a study of neurological immune-mediated disorders. TCRdb re-derived calls from the 5' RACE reads in MiXCR, one entry per CDR3 protein. The sample shows tens of thousands of distinct CDR3 sequences, 13% to 15% of them seen only once. Sample: PBMCs. The receptor set was obtained from a woman in her forties or fifties in good health. The CDR3 runs from the conserved cysteine through the conserved F or W. The D gene is left open where the match is weak. Not all rows give a size; the values are once, few, many and, for expanded clones, a class.

abundance	j_gene	v_gene	d_gene	len	CDR3nt	CDR3aa
many	TRBJ1-2	TRBV20-1	NA	12	TGCAGTGTTTTTTCAGCTAACTATGGCTACACCTTC	CSVFSANYGYTF
many	TRBJ2-7	TRBV28	NA	11	TGTGCCAGCAGTTTACAAGGACGACAGTACTTC	CASSLQGRQYF
many	TRBJ2-7	TRBV20-1	TRBD2	12	TGCAGTGCTTCCGGGACTAGCTACGAGCAGTACTTC	CSASGTSYEQYF
many	TRBJ1-1	TRBV10-3	NA	16	TGTGCCATCAGTGAGGTCGCGGGGGCGGGGGACACTGAAGCTTTCTTT	CAISEVAGAGDTEAFF
many	TRBJ2-3	TRBV28	NA	14	TGTGCCAGCAGTTTACGGGGAGTCACAGATACGCAGTATTTT	CASSLRGVTDTQYF
many	TRBJ1-3	TRBV5-1	NA	16	TGCGCCAGCAGCTTGTTCCCGGGGCGCTCTGGAAACACCATATATTTT	CASSLFPGRSGNTIYF
many	TRBJ2-1	TRBV12-3/TRBV12-4	NA	15	TGTGCCAGCAGTTCTTTTGTAAGCTCCTACAATGAGCAGTTCTTC	CASSSFVSSYNEQFF
many	TRBJ2-2	TRBV7-2	TRBD1	19	TGTGCCAGCAGCTTAGTCTCCAGGGGGCGTAGCTCGGTCGCCGGGGAGCTGTTTTTT	CASSLVSRGRSSVAGELFF
NA	TRBJ1-2	TRBV7-8	TRBD1	14	TGTGCCAGCAGCCACGGACAGGGGAACTATGGCTACACCTTC	CASSHGQGNYGYTF
many	TRBJ2-3	TRBV5-1	NA	14	TGCGCCAGCAGCTTCGGGACAAGCACAGATACGCAGTATTTT	CASSFGTSTDTQYF
many	TRBJ2-2	TRBV6-5	NA	13	TGTGCCAGCAACCCAGCTGGTCACGGGGAGCTGTTTTTT	CASNPAGHGELFF
NA	TRBJ2-1	TRBV7-2	TRBD2	13	TGTGCCAGCAGCTTAATACTAGCGGGAGGGCAGTTCTTC	CASSLILAGGQFF
many	TRBJ2-3	TRBV5-1	NA	14	TGCGCCAGCAGCTTGTTGGAGAATGCAGATACGCAGTATTTT	CASSLLENADTQYF
many	TRBJ2-5	TRBV5-1	TRBD2	18	TGCGCCAGCAGCACACCGAGACTAGCGGGGGGTTCAAAAGAGACCCAGTACTTC	CASSTPRLAGGSKETQYF
many	TRBJ2-1	TRBV20-1	NA	11	TGCAGTGCTAGTGGGCGGAATGAGCAGTTCTTC	CSASGRNEQFF
few	TRBJ1-2	TRBV7-8	TRBD1	15	TGTGCCAGCAGGACAGGGCGTTCGGGCGCGGGTGGCTACACCTTC	CASRTGRSGAGGYTF
NA	TRBJ2-7	TRBV20-1	NA	13	TGCAGTACTAGCCTACTTGGCACCTACGAGCAGTACTTC	CSTSLLGTYEQYF
NA	TRBJ2-6	TRBV5-8	NA	15	TGTGCCAGCAGCTTCGACATCTCCGGGGCCAACGTCCTGACTTTC	CASSFDISGANVLTF
few	TRBJ2-1	TRBV5-1	TRBD2	16	TGCGCCAGCAGCTTTTGGGCAGGACTAGCGGGCAATGAGCAGTTCTTC	CASSFWAGLAGNEQFF
many	TRBJ1-5	TRBV12-3/TRBV12-4	TRBD1	14	TGTGCCAGCAGTTCGACAGGGCTCAGGCAGCCCCAGCATTTT	CASSSTGLRQPQHF
many	TRBJ2-2	TRBV7-2	NA	15	TGTGCCAGCAGCTTAGTGACACAGGGTCCCGGGGAGCTGTTTTTT	CASSLVTQGPGELFF
NA	TRBJ2-7	TRBV6-2/TRBV6-3	NA	13	TGTGCCAGCAGTTACTCGAAATGGTGGGAGCAGTACTTC	CASSYSKWWEQYF
many	TRBJ2-7	TRBV20-1	NA	15	TGCAGTGCTAGATTAAAAGCGCTTACTTCCTACGAGCAGTACTTC	CSARLKALTSYEQYF
many	TRBJ1-6	TRBV10-3	TRBD1	13	TGTGCCATGCGGACAGGGAATAATTCACCCCTCCACTTT	CAMRTGNNSPLHF
many	TRBJ1-1	TRBV3-1	NA	15	TGTGCCAGCAGCCTAGGGGTGTGGGTGGGGACTGAAGCTTTCTTT	CASSLGVWVGTEAFF
many	TRBJ2-1	TRBV27	TRBD2	15	TGTGCCAGCAGTCTAGCGGGTCAATCCTACAATGAGCAGTTCTTC	CASSLAGQSYNEQFF
few	TRBJ2-7	TRBV5-5	TRBD1	13	TGTGCCAGCAGCATACAGGGGGCCAGGGAGCAGTACTTC	CASSIQGAREQYF
many	TRBJ2-1	TRBV7-2	NA	13	TGTGCCAGCAGCCCTCCAGCGGGACAGGCGCGGTTCTTC	CASSPPAGQARFF